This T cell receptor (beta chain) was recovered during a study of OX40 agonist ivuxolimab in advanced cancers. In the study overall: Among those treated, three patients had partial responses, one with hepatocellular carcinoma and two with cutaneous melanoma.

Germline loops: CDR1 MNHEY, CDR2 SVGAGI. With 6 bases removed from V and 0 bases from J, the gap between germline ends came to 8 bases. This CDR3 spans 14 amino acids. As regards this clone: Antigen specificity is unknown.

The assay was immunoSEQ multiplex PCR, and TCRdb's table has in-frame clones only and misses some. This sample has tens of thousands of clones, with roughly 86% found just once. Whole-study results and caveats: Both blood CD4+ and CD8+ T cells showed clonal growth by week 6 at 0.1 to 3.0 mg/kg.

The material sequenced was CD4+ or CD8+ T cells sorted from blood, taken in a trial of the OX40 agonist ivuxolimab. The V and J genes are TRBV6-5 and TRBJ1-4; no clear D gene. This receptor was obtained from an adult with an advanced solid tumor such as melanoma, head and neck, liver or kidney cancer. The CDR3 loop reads CASRTDSTNEKLFF. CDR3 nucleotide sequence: TGTGCCAGCAGAACAGATTCAACTAATGAAAAACTGTTTTTT.